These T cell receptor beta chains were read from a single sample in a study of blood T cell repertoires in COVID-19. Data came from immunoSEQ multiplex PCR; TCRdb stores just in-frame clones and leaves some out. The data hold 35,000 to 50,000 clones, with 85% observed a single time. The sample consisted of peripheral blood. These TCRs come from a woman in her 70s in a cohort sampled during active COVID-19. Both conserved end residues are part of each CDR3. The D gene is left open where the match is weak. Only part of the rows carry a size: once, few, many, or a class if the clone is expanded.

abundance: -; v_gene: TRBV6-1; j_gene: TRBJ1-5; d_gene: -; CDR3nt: TGTGCCAGCAGTGAACAGCGTCTCAATCAGCCCCAGCATTTT; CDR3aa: CASSEQRLNQPQHF
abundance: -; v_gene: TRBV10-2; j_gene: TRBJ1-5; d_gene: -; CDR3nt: TGCGCCAGCAGTGAACAGGGTTTCAGTCAGCCCCAGCATTTT; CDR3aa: CASSEQGFSQPQHF
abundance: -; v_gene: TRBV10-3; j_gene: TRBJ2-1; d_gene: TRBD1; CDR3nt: TGTGCCACTTTCTCGGGACAGGGATCCAATGAGCAGTTCTTC; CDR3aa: CATFSGQGSNEQFF
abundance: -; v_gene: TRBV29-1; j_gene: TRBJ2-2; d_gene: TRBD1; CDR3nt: TGCAGCGTTGGCAACAGGGGGTACACCGGGGAGCTGTTTTTT; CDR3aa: CSVGNRGYTGELFF
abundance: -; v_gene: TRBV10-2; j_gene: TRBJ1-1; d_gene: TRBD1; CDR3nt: TGCGCCAGCAGGAAACTGGACAGGGAGTGGGCTGAAGCTTTCTTT; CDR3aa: CASRKLDREWAEAFF
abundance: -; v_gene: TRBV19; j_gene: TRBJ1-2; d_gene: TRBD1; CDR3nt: TGTGCCAGTACCTTAAACCGGGACAGGGGCTATGGCTACACCTTC; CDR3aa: CASTLNRDRGYGYTF
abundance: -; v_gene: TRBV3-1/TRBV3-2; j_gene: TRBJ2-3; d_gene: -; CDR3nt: TGTGCCAGCAGCCAAGATCTTCCGGAGCCTAACACAGATACGCAGTATTTT; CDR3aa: CASSQDLPEPNTDTQYF
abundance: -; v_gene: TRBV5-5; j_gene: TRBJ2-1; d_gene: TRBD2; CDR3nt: TGTGCCAGCAGCTTCATACCGGGACTAGCGACGAATGAGCAGTTCTTC; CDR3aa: CASSFIPGLATNEQFF
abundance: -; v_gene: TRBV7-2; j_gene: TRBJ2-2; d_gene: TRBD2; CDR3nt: TGTGCCAGCAGCTCAGAGGGTAGCGGGAGTACCGGGGAGCTGTTTTTT; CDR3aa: CASSSEGSGSTGELFF
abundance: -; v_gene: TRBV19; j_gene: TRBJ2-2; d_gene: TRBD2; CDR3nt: TGTGCCAGCTTCCGGACTAGCGGGAGGGCCCGCACCGGGGAGCTGTTTTTT; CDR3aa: CASFRTSGRARTGELFF
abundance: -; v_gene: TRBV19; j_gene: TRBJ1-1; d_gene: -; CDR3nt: TGTGCCAGTAGTATAGCGCGATACACTGAAGCTTTCTTT; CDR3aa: CASSIARYTEAFF
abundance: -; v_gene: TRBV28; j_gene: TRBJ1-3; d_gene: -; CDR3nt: TGTGCCAGCAGGTTACAGGGCTCTGGAAACACCATATATTTT; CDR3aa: CASRLQGSGNTIYF
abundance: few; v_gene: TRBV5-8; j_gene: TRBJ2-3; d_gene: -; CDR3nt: TGTGCCAGCAGCTTGGGTAGCGGTCCAGATACGCAGTATTTT; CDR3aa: CASSLGSGPDTQYF
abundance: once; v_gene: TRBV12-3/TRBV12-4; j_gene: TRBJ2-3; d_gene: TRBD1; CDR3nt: TGTGCCAGCAGTTTAGCCAGGGGGGATACGCAGTATTTT; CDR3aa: CASSLARGDTQYF
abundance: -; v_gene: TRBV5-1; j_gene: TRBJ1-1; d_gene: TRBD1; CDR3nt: TGCGCCAGCAGCCTAACTAGTGACAGGGGCTCGGGTGAAGCTTTCTTT; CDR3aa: CASSLTSDRGSGEAFF
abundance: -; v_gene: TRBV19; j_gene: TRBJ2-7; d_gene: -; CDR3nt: TGTGCCAGTAGCCGTGGGAGAACCTCCTACGAGCAGTACTTC; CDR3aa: CASSRGRTSYEQYF
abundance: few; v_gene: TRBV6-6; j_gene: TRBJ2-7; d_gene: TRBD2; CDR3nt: TGTGCCAGCAGTCTAGCGGGAGTAGCGTACGAGCAGTACTTC; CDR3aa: CASSLAGVAYEQYF
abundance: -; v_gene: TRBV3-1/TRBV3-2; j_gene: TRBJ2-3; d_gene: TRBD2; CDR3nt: TGTGCCAGCAGCCAAACTAGCGGGATGATTGATACGCAGTATTTT; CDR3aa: CASSQTSGMIDTQYF
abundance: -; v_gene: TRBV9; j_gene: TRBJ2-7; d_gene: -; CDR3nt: TGTGCCAGCAGCGAGGGGTCAGGGCCCCCCTACGAGCAGTACTTC; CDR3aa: CASSEGSGPPYEQYF
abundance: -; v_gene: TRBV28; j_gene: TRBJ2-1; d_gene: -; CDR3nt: TGTGCCAGCGGGACGCCCGCTCTAGGGGGGCAGTTCTTC; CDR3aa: CASGTPALGGQFF
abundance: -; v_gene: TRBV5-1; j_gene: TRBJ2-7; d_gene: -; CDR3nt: TGCGCCAGCAGCTTATCAGGACAGATTAGCTCCTACGAGCAGTACTTC; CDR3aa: CASSLSGQISSYEQYF
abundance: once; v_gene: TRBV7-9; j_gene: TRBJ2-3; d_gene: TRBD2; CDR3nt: TGTGCCAGCAGCCCCTCCTTGCTAGCGGCGAGGGGTACGCAGTATTTT; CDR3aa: CASSPSLLAARGTQYF
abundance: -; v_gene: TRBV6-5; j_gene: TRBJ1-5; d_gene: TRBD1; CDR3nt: TGTGCCAGCAGGATGGGGGGACAGGGAGGACCCCAGCATTTT; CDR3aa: CASRMGGQGGPQHF
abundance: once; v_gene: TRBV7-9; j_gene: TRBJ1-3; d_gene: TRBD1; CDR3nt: TGTGCCAGCAGCCCTACCGGACAGGCGCGAGGAAACACCATATATTTT; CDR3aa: CASSPTGQARGNTIYF
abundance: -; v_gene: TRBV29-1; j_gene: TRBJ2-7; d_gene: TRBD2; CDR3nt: TGCAGCGTTGAAGGAGGACTAGCGGGGGGCACCTACGAGCAGTACTTC; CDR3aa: CSVEGGLAGGTYEQYF
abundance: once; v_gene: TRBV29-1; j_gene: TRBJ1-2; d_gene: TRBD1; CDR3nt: TGCAGCGTCCTTTCGACAGGGGACTATGGCTACACCTTC; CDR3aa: CSVLSTGDYGYTF
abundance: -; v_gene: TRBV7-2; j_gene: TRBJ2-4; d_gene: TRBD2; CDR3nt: TGTGCCAGCAGCGCCGGGACTAGCGCTGTGAGAGAGTACTTC; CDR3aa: CASSAGTSAVREYF
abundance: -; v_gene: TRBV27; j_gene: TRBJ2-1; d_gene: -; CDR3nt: TGTGCCAGCAGTTTATCAGCGGGCCCAACATTCTTC; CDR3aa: CASSLSAGPTFF
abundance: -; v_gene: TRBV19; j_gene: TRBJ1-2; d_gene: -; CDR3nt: TGTGCCAGTAAGGCCCGACAGAGCAATAACTATGGCTACACCTTC; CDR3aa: CASKARQSNNYGYTF
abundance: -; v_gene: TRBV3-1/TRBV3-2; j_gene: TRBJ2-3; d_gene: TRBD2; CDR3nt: TGTGCCAGCAGCCAAGTTCCAGCGGGAGGAACAGATACGCAGTATTTT; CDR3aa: CASSQVPAGGTDTQYF
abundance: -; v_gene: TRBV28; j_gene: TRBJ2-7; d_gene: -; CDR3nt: TGTGCCAGCAGACCTTTTATCGGTACCTCCTACGAGCAGTACTTC; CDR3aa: CASRPFIGTSYEQYF
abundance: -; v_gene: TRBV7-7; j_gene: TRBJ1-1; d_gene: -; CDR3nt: TGTGCTAGCAGCTTAGGCAGAAACACTGAAGCTTTCTTT; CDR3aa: CASSLGRNTEAFF
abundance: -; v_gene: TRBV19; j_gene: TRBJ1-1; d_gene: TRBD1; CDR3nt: TGTGCCAGTAGTATAAGGACAGGGGGCGCGTTCCCGAACACTGAAGCTTTCTTT; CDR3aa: CASSIRTGGAFPNTEAFF
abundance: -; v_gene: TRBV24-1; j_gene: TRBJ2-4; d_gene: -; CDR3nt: TGTGCCACCAGTGACTCGGCGGGCGGGACCAAAAACATTCAGTACTTC; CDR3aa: CATSDSAGGTKNIQYF
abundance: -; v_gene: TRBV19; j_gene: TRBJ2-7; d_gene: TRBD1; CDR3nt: TGTGCCAGTAGTATATTTCGGGGAGGACAGGGATCCTACGAGCAGTACTTC; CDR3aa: CASSIFRGGQGSYEQYF
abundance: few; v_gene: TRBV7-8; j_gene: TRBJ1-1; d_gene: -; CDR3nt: TGTGCCAGCAGCTCGTCGACGGGTTTGACTGAAGCTTTCTTT; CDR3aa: CASSSSTGLTEAFF
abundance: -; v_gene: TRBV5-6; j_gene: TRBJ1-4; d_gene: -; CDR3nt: TGTGCCAGCAGCCTCACCGGGACAACTAATGAAAAACTGTTTTTT; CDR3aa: CASSLTGTTNEKLFF
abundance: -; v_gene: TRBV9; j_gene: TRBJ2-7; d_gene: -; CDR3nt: TGTGCCAGCAGCGTAAGGGCAGGGTCCTACGAGCAGTACTTC; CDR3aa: CASSVRAGSYEQYF
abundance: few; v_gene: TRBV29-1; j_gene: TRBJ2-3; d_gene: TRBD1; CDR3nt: TGCAGCGGAGGGACAGCCACAGATACGCAGTATTTT; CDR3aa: CSGGTATDTQYF
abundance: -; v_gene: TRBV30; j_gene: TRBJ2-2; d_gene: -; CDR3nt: TGTGCCTGGAGTGTAATGCGGCTTCTCAACACCGGGGAGCTGTTTTTT; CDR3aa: CAWSVMRLLNTGELFF
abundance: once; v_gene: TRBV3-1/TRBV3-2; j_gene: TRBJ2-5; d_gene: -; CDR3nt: TGTGCCAGCACCAGGGGGGTAGGAGAGACCCAGTACTTC; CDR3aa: CASTRGVGETQYF
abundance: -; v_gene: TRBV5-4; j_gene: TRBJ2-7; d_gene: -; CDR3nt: TGTGCCGGGGAGGACAAGTCTGGCGAGCAGTACTTC; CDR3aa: CAGEDKSGEQYF
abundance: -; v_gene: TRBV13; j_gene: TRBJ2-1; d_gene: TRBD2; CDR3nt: TGTGCCAGCAGCCCGACAGCGGGGATTTACAATGAGCAGTTCTTC; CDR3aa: CASSPTAGIYNEQFF
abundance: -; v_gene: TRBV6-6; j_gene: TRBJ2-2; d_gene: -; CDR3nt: TGTGCCAGCAGTCAAACAGATTCGTGGACCGGGGAGCTGTTTTTT; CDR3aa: CASSQTDSWTGELFF
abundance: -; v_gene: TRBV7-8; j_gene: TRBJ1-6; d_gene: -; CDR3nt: TGTGCCAGCAGCTTCCCCGGGAATTCACCCCTCCACTTT; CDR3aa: CASSFPGNSPLHF
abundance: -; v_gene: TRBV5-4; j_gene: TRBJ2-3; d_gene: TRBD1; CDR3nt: TGTGCCAGCAGCCTGGGGGACAGCTCCCTCACAGATACGCAGTATTTT; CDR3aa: CASSLGDSSLTDTQYF
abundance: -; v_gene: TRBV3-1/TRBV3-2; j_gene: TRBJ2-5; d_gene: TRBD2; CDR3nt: TGTGCCAGCAGCCGTAGAGCGGGGGGACAAGAGACCCAGTACTTC; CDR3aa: CASSRRAGGQETQYF
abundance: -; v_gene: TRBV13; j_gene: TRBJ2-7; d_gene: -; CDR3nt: TGTGCCAGCAGCCCAAGCGGAGCGCTCTCCTACGAGCAGTACTTC; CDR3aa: CASSPSGALSYEQYF